The source of this T cell receptor (beta chain) is a study of human T cells and chemical hapten exposure. At the level of the study: Patients, largely female, had alopecia areata, totalis or universalis.

A single record per CDR3 protein comes from TCRdb applying MiXCR to the RACE reads. In the table there are some 70,000 distinct CDR3 sequences, around a third of which are singletons. V lost 5 bases and J lost 0, with 17 bases in between. There are 17 residues in the CDR3. CDR1 and CDR2 (germline): SEHNR, FQNEAQ (reference sequence). This clonotype has at least ten counts. The time point here: patch test 1, 2 weeks after DPC sensitization. Treatment in this sample: therapeutic diphenylcyclopropenone sensitization with weekly scalp DPC. V and J are TRBV7-9 and TRBJ2-1; unclear D gene. The sequencing used whole blood, collected in connection with sensitization to the hapten diphenylcyclopropenone (DPC). The sequence came from a middle-aged man with alopecia areata. Some clones in this sample may be carry-over from other donors' samples. The CDR3 DNA reads as TGTGCCAGCAGCGACACGGCATCTACCGTCTCCTACAATGAGCAGTTCTTC. Its translation is CASSDTASTVSYNEQFF.